This T cell receptor (beta chain) derives from a study of T cells in narcolepsy. Study at large: Patients with NT1 or NT2 and healthy control donors were enrolled. Findings of the study overall: Autoreactive HCRT-specific and TRIB2-specific clonotypes were marked in same-patient CSF-versus-blood CD4+ comparisons. No autoreactive T cell clone sequences appeared in some memory CD4+ repertoires. Reportedly, autoreactive clonotypes were serially detected in patients' blood but not controls'.

The method was immunoSEQ multiplex PCR; TCRdb's version includes in-frame clones alone and lacks a portion of them. The data show about 25,000 clones, with about four fifths seen just once and 0.71% held by the top ten. Comment on this clone: Its antigen remains unknown.

This CDR3 is built from 13 residues. V shed 11 bases and J shed 5 bases, with 18 bases lying between them. Germline V gene lookup returns CDR1 LNHNV and CDR2 YYDKDF (reference sequence). This clonotype was obtained from a human donor with narcolepsy. The material sequenced was CD45RA- memory CD4+ T cells from PBMCs. This chain uses TRBV15 with TRBJ2-5; a weak D match, TRBD2 (6 bases). The CDR3 reads CALSRGAGETQYF. The CDR3 DNA sequence: TGTGCCCTGAGTCGCGGGGCTGGGGAGACCCAGTACTTC.